The 24 T cell receptor beta chains below were found in one sample sequenced in a study of Ad26.COV2.S vaccination and SARS-CoV-2 variants. Treatment specified: approximately 18 received Ad26.COV2.S at low or high dose, single or two shots; 5 received placebo; per-sample allocation not given. Sampling was done on day 63 after the first vaccine or placebo injection. Assay used: immunoSEQ multiplex PCR; TCRdb lists only in-frame clones, some missing. Here the sample spans about 350,000 clones, around 83% being singletons. The sample consisted of peripheral blood, taken in a trial of Ad26.COV2.S vaccine versus placebo. The receptors here all came from a person between 18 and 60 years old who received the Ad26.COV2.S COVID-19 vaccine or a placebo.

The V and J genes are TRBV7-9 and TRBJ1-4, with D perhaps TRBD1 (5 bases). CDR1 is SEHNR and CDR2 is FQNEAQ in the germline V gene (reference sequence). The CDR3 covers 15 residues. The V end lost 4 bases, the J end lost 2 bases, and 11 bases lay between the germline ends. The DNA for the CDR3 is TGTGCCAGCAGCTCGCCCGAGGGGACTAATGAAAAACTGTTTTTT. Its translation is CASSSPEGTNEKLFF.

The chain has TRBV6-2 or TRBV6-3 and TRBJ2-2; D may match TRBD1 or TRBD2 (5 bases each). This CDR3 has 15 amino acids. The germline V gene has CDR1 MNHEY and CDR2 SVGEGT. The V end was cut by 2 bases, the J end by 5 bases, with 12 bases between. CDR3 bases: TGTGCCAGCAGTTACGGCCATTGGGGGACCGGGGAGCTGTTTTTT. Its protein is CASSYGHWGTGELFF.

The chain links TRBV7-2 to TRBJ2-4, with D possibly TRBD1 on 5 matching bases. Trimming took 4 bases from V and 6 from J, leaving 16 bases between them. The CDR3 loop spans 15 amino acids. Germline V gene sequence: CDR1 SGHTA, CDR2 FQGNSA. The CDR3 reads CASSSGAGIGNIQYF. The CDR3 bases are TGTGCCAGCAGCTCCGGAGCAGGGATCGGAAACATTCAGTACTTC.

V is TRBV6-1 and J is TRBJ1-1, with 9 positions matching TRBD1. Trimming removed 1 base from V and 5 bases from J; junction bases left unmatched: 2. Germline CDR1 is MNHNS and CDR2 is SASEGT. This CDR3 has 14 residues. CDR3 amino acids: CASSEGQGETEAFF. The CDR3 coding sequence is TGTGCCAGCAGTGAAGGACAGGGGGAAACTGAAGCTTTCTTT.

In this sample, this clone turned up once. The rearrangement uses TRBV19 and TRBJ1-3; D unclear. The V end lost 3 bases, the J end lost 3 bases, and 9 bases lay between the germline ends. CDR1 LNHDA and CDR2 SQIVND come from the germline V gene (reference sequence). This CDR3 region has 14 residues. The DNA for the CDR3 is TGTGCCAGTAGTATTGGAGAAGTTGGAAACACCATATATTTT. Translation: CASSIGEVGNTIYF.

This chain uses TRBV5-6 with TRBJ2-2; D may match TRBD1 or TRBD2 (5 bases each). The CDR3 loop spans 18 amino acids. Trimming cost V 1 base and J 6 bases, with 22 bases left between them. Germline CDR1 SGHDT, CDR2 YYEEEE. CDR3: CASSLTPRWGFSPGELFF. The CDR3 nucleotides are TGTGCCAGCAGCTTGACCCCACGGTGGGGGTTTAGCCCCGGGGAGCTGTTTTTT.

This clone has only one observation. The CDR3: CASSHRSWADTGLALRQETQYF. Here the CDR3 DNA reads TGTGCCAGCAGCCACCGTTCTTGGGCCGATACAGGACTAGCGTTGAGGCAAGAGACCCAGTACTTC. V and J are TRBV4-2 and TRBJ2-5, with TRBD2 identical over 9 bases. This CDR3 has 22 residues. The junction had 25 bases not matched to a gene; V was cut back by 3 bases and J by 2 bases. Germline lookup yields CDR1 LGHNA and CDR2 YNFKEQ.

This chain links TRBV6-2 or TRBV6-3 with TRBJ2-7; D possibly corresponds to TRBD2 (6 bases). The CDR3 loop spans 16 amino acids. In germline, CDR1 is MNHEY, CDR2 SVGEGT. Trimming removed 2 bases from V and 1 base from J, with 15 bases in between. In DNA form, the CDR3 reads TGTGCCAGCAGTTACGGTAATTGGAGGGCGTCCTACGAGCAGTACTTC. It yields the protein CASSYGNWRASYEQYF.

Comments on this clone: Other DNA sequences of this sample code for an identical CDR3. The V gene is TRBV5-1, the J gene TRBJ2-3; possibly TRBD1 or TRBD2 for D (6 bases each). The CDR3 sequence is 15 residues long. Germline lookup yields CDR1 SGHRS and CDR2 YFSETQ. With 0 bases removed from V and 2 bases from J, the gap between germline ends came to 10 bases. CDR3 sequence reads: CASSLGGAPTDTQYF. In DNA, the CDR3 is TGCGCCAGCAGCTTGGGGGGGGCCCCCACAGATACGCAGTATTTT.

The rearrangement joins TRBV28 to TRBJ2-7; the match to TRBD1 covers 7 bases. The CDR3 sequence is 15 residues long. Germline CDR1 and CDR2: MDHEN and SYDVKM. Losses at the gene ends were 1 base for V and 3 bases for J; bases not matched to a gene: 6. DNA of the CDR3: TGTGCCAGCAGTTTATCGGTTCCAGGGGGCTACGAGCAGTACTTC. It codes for CASSLSVPGGYEQYF.

CDR3 residues: CASSLRQGGLGELFF. CDR3 DNA: TGTGCCAGCAGCCTACGACAGGGTGGTTTGGGGGAGCTGTTTTTT. V is TRBV11-3 and J is TRBJ2-2, with 7 bases aligning to TRBD1. V lost 5 bases and J lost 8; bases outside the gene matches: 11. The CDR3 contains 15 residues. Germline CDR1 reads SGHNT; CDR2 reads YENEEA.

V is TRBV28 and J is TRBJ2-2; tentative D call: TRBD1 (6 bases). Germline V CDR1 and CDR2: MDHEN, SYDVKM. The CDR3 is made up of 15 amino acids. Between the trimmed V and J ends, which lost 6 bases and 4 bases, there was a span of 15 bases. The CDR3 region is CASSTGRGITGELFF. CDR3 DNA sequence: TGTGCCAGCAGCACAGGGCGAGGTATCACCGGGGAGCTGTTTTTT. Filled out from reference TRBV28 and TRBJ2-2, the complete variable domain reads DVKVTQSSRYLVKRTGEKVFLECVQDMDHENMFWYRQDPGLGLRLIYFSYDVKMKEKGDIPEGYSVSREKKERFSLILESASTNQTSMYLCASSTGRGITGELFFGEGSRLTVL.

This rearrangement joins TRBV24-1 to TRBJ2-2, with TRBD1 matching 9 bases. The CDR3 is 16 residues long. CDR1 and CDR2 from the germline V gene are KGHDR and SFDVKD. V trimming: 4 bases; J trimming: 5 bases; junction bases outside the gene matches: 7. CDR3 coding DNA: TGTGCCACCAGTGAATTTAGACAGGGGGGGACCGGGGAGCTGTTTTTT. Its protein is CATSEFRQGGTGELFF.

This clone has a single count. The V call is TRBV3-1 (or the pseudogene TRBV3-2), the J call TRBJ1-2, with no clear D. Trimming cost V 0 bases and J 8 bases, with 13 bases left between them. The CDR3 sequence is 14 residues long. Germline lookup yields CDR1 LGHDT and CDR2 YNNKEL (reference sequence). The CDR3 DNA sequence: TGTGCCAGCAGCCAAGATTTAGTAGATCGAGGCTACACCTTC. Amino acid sequence: CASSQDLVDRGYTF.

V is TRBV6-5 and J is TRBJ1-1, with D maybe TRBD1 (6 bases). Germline lookup yields CDR1 MNHEY and CDR2 SVGAGI. CDR3 length: 15 amino acids. The V end was cut by 7 bases, the J end by 1 base, with 16 bases between. CDR3 amino acids: CASTETGPGNTEAFF. CDR3 sequence (DNA): TGTGCCAGCACCGAAACAGGGCCGGGGAACACTGAAGCTTTCTTT.

V gene TRBV11-3 combines with J gene TRBJ2-1; D may be TRBD2 (5 bases). Trimming took 5 bases from V and 6 from J, leaving 8 bases between them. The germline gives CDR1 SGHNT, CDR2 YENEEA. The CDR3 extends over 12 amino acids. The CDR3 is CASSDRGNEQFF. CDR3 nucleotide sequence: TGTGCCAGCAGCGACCGGGGCAATGAGCAGTTCTTC.

The CDR3, as DNA: TGTGCCAGTAGGCGTTCTAGGGCATCTCTCGAGCAGTACTTC. This encodes CASRRSRASLEQYF. V gene TRBV19 combines with J gene TRBJ2-7; D remains unclear. CDR1 is LNHDA and CDR2 is SQIVND in the germline V gene (reference sequence). This CDR3 spans 14 amino acids. Between the trimmed V and J ends, which lost 6 bases and 6 bases, there was a span of 18 bases.

The V and J genes are TRBV28 and TRBJ1-6; 8 bases map to TRBD1. The CDR3 length is 15 residues. Per the germline V gene, CDR1 is MDHEN and CDR2 is SYDVKM. With V trimmed by 6 bases and J by 7 bases, 8 bases remained unmatched. The CDR3 reads CASSRDRTGNSPLHF. The CDR3 DNA reads as TGTGCCAGCAGCCGGGACAGGACCGGGAATTCACCCCTCCACTTT.

This sequence joins TRBV3-1 (or the pseudogene TRBV3-2) and TRBJ2-4, with D possibly matching TRBD2 (5 bases). The germline gives CDR1 LGHDT, CDR2 YNNKEL (reference sequence). V was cut by 4 bases and J by 8 bases, with 18 bases left in between. The CDR3 consists of 15 residues. The CDR3 is CASSRRGNGWDIQYF. In DNA, the CDR3 is TGTGCCAGCAGCCGCCGGGGTAATGGATGGGACATTCAGTACTTC.

This rearrangement joins TRBV11-2 to TRBJ2-3, with 12 bases identical to TRBD2. Trimming cost V 2 bases and J 4 bases; bases outside gene matches: 4. Germline V gene data show CDR1 as SGHAT and CDR2 as FQNNGV. The CDR3 is 16 residues long. The CDR3 DNA is TGTGCCAGCAGCTTATTGACTAGCGGGGGCCCAGATACGCAGTATTTT. This translates into CASSLLTSGGPDTQYF.

V usage is TRBV5-1 and J usage is TRBJ2-7, with D unclear. Per the germline V gene, CDR1 is SGHRS and CDR2 is YFSETQ. V shed 4 bases and J shed 3 bases, with 8 bases lying between them. This CDR3 is built from 12 residues. CDR3 bases: TGCGCCAGCAGCGGGCGGAGCTACGAGCAGTACTTC. Residues: CASSGRSYEQYF.

This chain connects TRBV2 to TRBJ2-7; the match to TRBD2 covers 8 bases. Germline CDR1 reads SNHLY; CDR2 reads FYNNEI. This CDR3 comprises 15 residues. V gave up 4 bases and J gave up 2 bases; unmatched junction bases: 7. In DNA form, the CDR3 reads TGTGCCAGCAGTGTGGAGACTAGCGCCACCTACGAGCAGTACTTC. Its translation: CASSVETSATYEQYF.

The chain employs TRBV7-6 and TRBJ2-7; TRBD2 aligns across 12 bases. The CDR3 contains 15 residues. V was clipped by 1 base and J by 7 bases; unmatched bases: 5. The germline V gene encodes CDR1 SGHVS and CDR2 FNYEAQ. The CDR3 DNA is TGTGCCAGCAGCTTAGGACTAGCGGGAGTTGGGGAGCAGTACTTC. It encodes CASSLGLAGVGEQYF. The whole variable domain, filled in from reference TRBV7-6 and TRBJ2-7, reads GAGVSQSPRYKVTKRGQDVALRCDPISGHVSLYWYRQALGQGPEFLTYFNYEAQQDKSGLPNDRFSAERPEGSISTLTIQRTEQRDSAMYRCASSLGLAGVGEQYFGPGTRLTVT.

V usage is TRBV5-1 and J usage is TRBJ1-3; possible D gene TRBD1, 5 bases. Germline loops: CDR1 SGHRS, CDR2 YFSETQ. The CDR3 covers 15 residues. Trimming pared 4 bases from V and 2 bases from J, leaving 13 bases between. The CDR3 sequence is CASSASGTTGNTIYF. The CDR3 nucleotides read TGCGCCAGCAGCGCCTCCGGGACCACTGGAAACACCATATATTTT.